This TCR beta chain was sequenced in a study of shared clonotypes between healthy human individuals. Broader study findings: An effect of sequencing depth on clonotype sharing among donors was expected.

The V and J ends lost 2 bases and 0 bases, in that order; junction bases with no gene match: 4. The CDR3 length is 16 residues. Germline CDR1 reads LGHNA; CDR2 reads YNFKEQ. Measured with immunoSEQ multiplex PCR; TCRdb has only the in-frame clones, and not every one. Among over a million clones listed, about 80% were seen once. In this sample, this clone turned up a few times. Its antigen is unknown. The clonotype comes from a man aged 18 to 29 in good health. Some clones in this sample may be carry-over from other donors' samples. The specimen was memory CD4+ T cells from PBMCs. The subset: CD45RA-negative fraction. The chain links TRBV4-2 to TRBJ2-4, with 7 bases fitting TRBD1. The CDR3 coding sequence is TGTGCCAGCAGCCAACCGGGACAGAGAGCCAAAAACATTCAGTACTTC. It translates to CASSQPGQRAKNIQYF.